The sequence of this T cell receptor beta chain was determined in a study of vaccination and CD4 T cells after COVID-19. Study-level information: Control cultures were given a CEFX pool, an HIV-1 Nef pool, or no peptide. Study results and limitations: Sampling was limited to relatively few convalescent patients, with no early post-infection timepoints studied.

A remark on this clonotype: The antigen remains unidentified.

Sequencing of the DNA from cultured CD4+ T cells was carried out with the Oncomine TCR Beta short-read assay. One entry per CDR3 protein, called by TCRdb with MiXCR from the PCR reads. This repertoire shows about 8,200 distinct CDR3 sequences, around half found once; its top ten account for roughly 17%. The CDR3 has 14 amino acids. Trimming cost V 4 bases and J 6 bases, with 17 bases left between them. Germline V gene lookup returns CDR1 GTSNPN and CDR2 SVGIG (reference sequence). Noted treatment: roughly ten-day PBMC culture with coronavirus spike peptide pools or control peptides (ViraFEST assay). During the years 2011-2018, before the COVID-19 pandemic, the unexposed donor's CD4+ T cells were collected.

The V call is TRBV30, the J call TRBJ2-3; TRBD2 might be the D (6 bases). The source of this sequence is a human donor in good health. The specimen was CD4+ T cells from blood, cultured in vitro. CDR3 nucleotide sequence: TGTGCCTGGACAACTAGCCGCCCTAGGGATACGCAGTATTTT. It translates to CAWTTSRPRDTQYF.